A single sample is the source of the 22 T cell receptor beta chains below, sequenced in a study of cytomegalovirus exposure and HLA in healthy donors. The PCR contained 60 Vbeta and 13 Jbeta primers. TCRdb's copy holds only in-frame clones and misses some; the assay was immunoSEQ multiplex PCR. The sample has about 110,000 clones; roughly 80% are singletons. Sample: PBMCs. These receptor sequences come from a man in his sixties in good health and CMV-seronegative.

This clone has more than one count but fewer than ten. V usage is TRBV19 and J usage is TRBJ2-2, with unresolved D. Germline CDR1 and CDR2: LNHDA and SQIVND (reference sequence). The V and J ends lost 3 bases and 2 bases respectively, with 7 bases between them. This CDR3 has 14 amino acids. The CDR3 sequence: CASSIQSNTGELFF. CDR3 nucleotides: TGTGCCAGTAGTATCCAGTCTAACACCGGGGAGCTGTTTTTT.

Concerning this clone: In the same sample, other DNA sequences code for this CDR3. J is TRBJ1-2 and V is TRBV7-6, with 11 bases aligning to TRBD1. Unmatched junction bases numbered 5, after V lost 1 base and J lost 7 bases. Germline loops: CDR1 SGHVS, CDR2 FNYEAQ. CDR3 length equals 15 residues. Written as DNA, the CDR3 is TGTGCCAGCAGCTTAGGGGGGACAGGGGGTTTTGGCTACACCTTC. Its protein is CASSLGGTGGFGYTF.

The V and J genes are TRBV5-1 and TRBJ2-5, with D possibly matching TRBD1 (6 bases). This CDR3 has 14 amino acids. The ends were cut back, 1 base at V and 3 bases at J, with 10 bases in the middle. Germline assignment: CDR1 SGHRS and CDR2 YFSETQ. CDR3 loop: CASSLTGGEETQYF. The CDR3, as DNA: TGCGCCAGCAGCTTGACTGGGGGCGAAGAGACCCAGTACTTC.

The rearrangement uses TRBV7-2 and TRBJ1-5, with D tentatively TRBD1 (6 bases). This CDR3 spans 14 amino acids. Trimming cost V 5 bases and J 6 bases, with 14 bases left between them. Germline CDR1 SGHTA, CDR2 FQGNSA. For the CDR3, the DNA is TGTGCCAGCAGCCCCGAGGGGGTCGGTCAGCCCCAGCATTTT. It encodes CASSPEGVGQPQHF.

The gene calls are TRBV2 and TRBJ2-7; D call uncertain. This CDR3 region has 16 residues. CDR1 SNHLY and CDR2 FYNNEI come from the germline V gene. The germline V and J ends were trimmed by 3 bases and 2 bases, with 17 bases remaining between them. CDR3 sequence reads: CASSDQPAQVAYEQYF. The DNA for the CDR3 is TGTGCCAGCAGTGACCAACCGGCCCAGGTCGCCTACGAGCAGTACTTC.

In DNA, the CDR3 is TGCGCCAGCAGCTTCCTCGGGGGTAGAGATACGCAGTATTTT. Its translation is CASSFLGGRDTQYF. The chain combines TRBV5-1 with TRBJ2-3, with D possibly being TRBD2 (6 bases). Germline V CDR1 and CDR2: SGHRS, YFSETQ. CDR3 length equals 14 residues. The ends were cut back, 2 bases at V and 5 bases at J, with 12 bases in the middle.

This clone showed up just once. This chain uses TRBV7-8 with TRBJ2-3; D is possibly TRBD2 (5 bases). CDR1 SGHVS and CDR2 FQNEAQ come from the germline V gene. CDR3 size: 16 residues. V was clipped by 1 base and J by 2 bases, with 13 bases between them. The CDR3 DNA is TGTGCCAGCAGCTTAGTGTTTAGCGTCATCACAGATACGCAGTATTTT. Translating gives CASSLVFSVITDTQYF.

The chain links TRBV5-1 to TRBJ2-3; tentative D call: TRBD2 (5 bases). This CDR3 comprises 14 residues. V dropped 7 bases and J dropped 1 base, with 13 bases sitting between them. Germline V CDR1 and CDR2: SGHRS, YFSETQ. The CDR3 DNA sequence: TGCGCCAGCTACTATGAGGAGGGCACAGATACGCAGTATTTT. It translates to CASYYEEGTDTQYF.

V gene TRBV18 combines with J gene TRBJ1-2; possible D gene TRBD1, 6 bases. CDR1 KGHSH and CDR2 LQKENI come from the germline V gene. The CDR3 covers 14 residues. Trimming cost V 3 bases and J 2 bases, with 10 bases left between them. The CDR3, as DNA: TGTGCCAGCTCACCCCTGGGGGCGAACTATGGCTACACCTTC. Protein: CASSPLGANYGYTF.

Concerning this clone itself: Sequence at one end of the junction differs from germline and may be a read error. The CDR3 DNA follows: TGTGCCAGCAGCGTAGGCCCAGGGGGGACCTTTAATGCACCCCTCCACTTT. Its protein is CASSVGPGGTFNAPLHF. The J gene is TRBJ1-6, the V gene TRBV9, with 7 bases matching TRBD1. This CDR3 region has 17 residues. The germline V gene has CDR1 SGDLS and CDR2 YYNGEE.

The chain combines TRBV19 with TRBJ1-5; 7 nucleotides line up with TRBD1. This CDR3 region has 14 residues. The germline gives CDR1 LNHDA, CDR2 SQIVND (reference sequence). V lost 6 bases to trimming and J lost 7 bases; unmatched junction nucleotides: 9. For the CDR3, the DNA is TGTGCCAGTAGGGACAGGTCATCCCCGCAGCCCCAGCATTTT. It specifies CASRDRSSPQPQHF.

The rearrangement joins TRBV4-2 to TRBJ2-5; D may be TRBD2 (6 bases). V was pared by 3 bases and J by 0 bases, with 20 bases between. Germline lookup yields CDR1 LGHNA and CDR2 YNFKEQ. This CDR3 has 18 residues. CDR3 nucleotides: TGTGCCAGCAGCCAGGTGTCAGCCGGGACTCCGTACCAAGAGACCCAGTACTTC. This gives the protein CASSQVSAGTPYQETQYF.

This chain joins TRBV7-2 and TRBJ2-5, with 9 bases identical to TRBD2. V shed 1 base, J shed 5 bases, and the junction held 8 bases outside the gene matches. CDR1 and CDR2 (germline): SGHTA, FQGNSA. The CDR3 runs to 16 residues. The CDR3 region is CASSLVRRGGWETQYF. CDR3 bases: TGTGCCAGCAGCTTAGTTCGGCGGGGGGGCTGGGAGACCCAGTACTTC.

In this sample, this clone turned up many times. Other nucleotide sequences from this sample produce the same CDR3. The chain joins TRBV7-3 to TRBJ2-1; TRBD2 might be the D (5 bases). Trimming took 5 bases from V and 4 from J, leaving 9 bases between them. CDR1 is SGHTA and CDR2 is FQGTGA in the germline V gene. The CDR3 runs 13 residues. This CDR3 reads CASSPGSYNEQFF. CDR3 coding DNA: TGTGCCAGCAGCCCGGGGTCGTACAATGAGCAGTTCTTC. The complete variable domain, with remaining parts taken from reference TRBV7-3 and TRBJ2-1, reads GAGVSQTPSNKVTEKGKYVELRCDPISGHTALYWYRQSLGQGPEFLIYFQGTGAADDSGLPNDRFFAVRPEGSVSTLKIQRTERGDSAVYLCASSPGSYNEQFFGPGTRLTVL.

This clone was seen a few times. The chain combines TRBV5-1 with TRBJ1-4; D is undetermined. Between the trimmed V and J ends, which lost 4 bases and 4 bases, there was a span of 8 bases. Per the germline V gene, CDR1 is SGHRS and CDR2 is YFSETQ. There are 13 residues in the CDR3. The CDR3: CASSRDLNEKLFF. CDR3 bases: TGCGCCAGCAGCCGGGATCTTAATGAAAAACTGTTTTTT.

The V call is TRBV4-1, the J call TRBJ1-5; 7 positions match TRBD1. Germline assignment: CDR1 MGHRA and CDR2 YSYEKL. The CDR3 covers 15 residues. V lost 4 bases and J lost 4; bases outside the gene matches: 7. DNA for the CDR3: TGCGCCAGCAGCCGAACGACAGGGAATAATCAGCCCCAGCATTTT. Amino acid sequence: CASSRTTGNNQPQHF.

The chain has TRBV11-2 and TRBJ1-1; D remains ambiguous. Trimming shortened V by 0 bases and J by 4 bases, and 12 bases separated the two germline ends. The CDR3 is 15 residues long. Per germline, CDR1 SGHAT and CDR2 FQNNGV. The CDR3 coding sequence is TGTGCCAGCAGCTTAGATCAGACCGGAGGCACTGAAGCTTTCTTT. Translated, it gives CASSLDQTGGTEAFF.

The chain is built from TRBV2 and TRBJ2-4; 7 nucleotides align to TRBD1. Trimming at V came to 6 bases and at J to 1 base, leaving 6 bases not matched to a gene. CDR3 length: 15 residues. Germline values: CDR1 SNHLY, CDR2 FYNNEI. The CDR3: CASRDRDWAKNIQYF. The CDR3 DNA follows: TGTGCCAGCAGAGACAGGGATTGGGCCAAAAACATTCAGTACTTC.

This chain connects TRBV10-3 to TRBJ2-7, with D unclear. Trimming removed 2 bases from V and 2 bases from J, with 10 bases in between. Germline loops: CDR1 ENHRY, CDR2 SYGVKD. CDR3 length equals 14 residues. CDR3 bases: TGTGCCATCAGTGAGAGAGACAACCCCTACGAGCAGTACTTC. This codes for CAISERDNPYEQYF.

The gene calls are TRBV6-1 and TRBJ1-6; 7 bases line up with TRBD1. Germline CDR1 MNHNS, CDR2 SASEGT. J lost 11 bases, V lost 6 bases, and 10 bases had no gene match. The CDR3 consists of 14 residues. CDR3 DNA sequence: TGTGCCAGCAGGGAGGGGGCGCGGGGGGCACCCCTCCACTTT. Its translation is CASREGARGAPLHF.

This sequence joins TRBV19 and TRBJ1-6; possibly TRBD1 for D (5 bases). The CDR3 is made up of 14 amino acids. With 5 bases removed from V and 8 bases from J, the gap between germline ends came to 13 bases. Germline V lookup: CDR1 LNHDA, CDR2 SQIVND (reference sequence). The CDR3 DNA reads as TGTGCCAGTAGTGCCTCCCCGGGGGATTCACCCCTCCACTTT. Translation gives CASSASPGDSPLHF.

The rearrangement joins TRBV30 to TRBJ1-2, with D uncertain. The germline V and J ends were trimmed by 4 bases and 2 bases, with 8 bases remaining between them. The germline CDR1 and CDR2 sequences are GTSNPN and SVGIG (reference sequence). The CDR3 spans 12 residues. CDR3 sequence (DNA): TGTGCCTGGACCTCTTTCAACTATGGCTACACCTTC. Translated: CAWTSFNYGYTF.